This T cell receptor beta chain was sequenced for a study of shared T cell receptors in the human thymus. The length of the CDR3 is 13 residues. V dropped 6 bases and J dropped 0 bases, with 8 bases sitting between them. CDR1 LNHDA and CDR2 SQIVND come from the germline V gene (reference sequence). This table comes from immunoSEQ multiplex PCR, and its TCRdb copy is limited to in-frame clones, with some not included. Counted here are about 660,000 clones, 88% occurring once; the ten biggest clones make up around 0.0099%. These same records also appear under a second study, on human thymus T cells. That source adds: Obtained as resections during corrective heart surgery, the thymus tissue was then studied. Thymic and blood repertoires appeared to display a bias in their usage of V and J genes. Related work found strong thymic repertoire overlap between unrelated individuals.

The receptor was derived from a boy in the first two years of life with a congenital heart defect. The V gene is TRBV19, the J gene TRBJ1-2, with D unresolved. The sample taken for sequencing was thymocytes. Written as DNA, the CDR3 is TGTGCCAGTAGAGTCGGGGCTAACTATGGCTACACCTTC. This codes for CASRVGANYGYTF.